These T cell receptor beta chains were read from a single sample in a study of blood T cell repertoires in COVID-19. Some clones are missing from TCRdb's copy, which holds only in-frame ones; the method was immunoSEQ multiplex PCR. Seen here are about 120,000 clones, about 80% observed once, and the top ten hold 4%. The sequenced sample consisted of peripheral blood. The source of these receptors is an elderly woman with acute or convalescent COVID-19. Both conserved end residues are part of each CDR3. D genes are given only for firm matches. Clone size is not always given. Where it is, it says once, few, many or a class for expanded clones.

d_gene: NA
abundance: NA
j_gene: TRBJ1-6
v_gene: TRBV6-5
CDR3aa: CASSYGGLNSPLHF
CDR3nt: TGTGCCAGCAGTTACGGGGGACTTAATTCACCCCTCCACTTT

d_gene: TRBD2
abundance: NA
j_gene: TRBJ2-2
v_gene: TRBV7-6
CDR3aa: CASSKLAGRAGELFF
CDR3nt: TGTGCCAGCAGCAAACTCGCGGGGAGGGCCGGGGAGCTGTTTTTT

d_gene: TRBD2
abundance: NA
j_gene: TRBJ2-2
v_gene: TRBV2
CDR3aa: CASRVLAGVGTGELFF
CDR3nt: TGTGCCAGCAGGGTCCTAGCGGGAGTTGGCACCGGGGAGCTGTTTTTT

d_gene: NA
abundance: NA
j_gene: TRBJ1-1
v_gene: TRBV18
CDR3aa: CASSPRRVGDTEAFF
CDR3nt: TGTGCCAGCTCACCACGCAGGGTTGGGGACACTGAAGCTTTCTTT

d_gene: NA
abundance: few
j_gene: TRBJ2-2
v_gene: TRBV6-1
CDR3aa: CASSEGRFTGELFF
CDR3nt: TGTGCCAGCAGTGAGGGGCGATTCACCGGGGAGCTGTTTTTT

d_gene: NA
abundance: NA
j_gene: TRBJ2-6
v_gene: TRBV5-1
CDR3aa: CASYGTSGANVLTF
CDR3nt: TGCGCCAGCTACGGGACATCTGGGGCCAACGTCCTGACTTTC

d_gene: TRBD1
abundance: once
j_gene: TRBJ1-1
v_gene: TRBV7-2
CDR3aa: CASSSLRQGLGTEAFF
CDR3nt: TGTGCCAGCAGCTCCCTACGACAGGGTTTGGGCACTGAAGCTTTCTTT

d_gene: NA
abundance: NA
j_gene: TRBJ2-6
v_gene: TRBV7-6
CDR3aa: CASSLGGNSGANVLTF
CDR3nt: TGTGCCAGCAGCTTAGGCGGGAACTCTGGGGCCAACGTCCTGACTTTC

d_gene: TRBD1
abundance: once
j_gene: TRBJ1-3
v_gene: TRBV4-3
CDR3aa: CASSPRGKGVSGNTIYF
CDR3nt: TGCGCCAGCAGCCCCAGGGGGAAGGGCGTCTCTGGAAACACCATATATTTT

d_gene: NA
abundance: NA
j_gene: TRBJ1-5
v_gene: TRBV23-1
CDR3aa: CASSHREGWVSGTQPQHF
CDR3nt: TGCGCCAGCAGTCATAGAGAGGGCTGGGTGAGCGGTACTCAGCCCCAGCATTTT

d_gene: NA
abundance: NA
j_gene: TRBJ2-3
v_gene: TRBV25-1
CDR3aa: CASSDPHASGGTDTQYF
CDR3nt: TGTGCCAGCAGTGACCCCCACGCGTCGGGGGGCACAGATACGCAGTATTTT

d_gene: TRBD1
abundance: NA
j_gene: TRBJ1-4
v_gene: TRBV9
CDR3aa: CASSVGDSYETKLFF
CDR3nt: TGTGCCAGCAGCGTAGGGGACAGTTATGAGACAAAACTGTTTTTT

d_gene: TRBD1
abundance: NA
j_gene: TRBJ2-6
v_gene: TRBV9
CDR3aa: CASSVASGGPGANVLTF
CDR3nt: TGTGCCAGCAGCGTAGCTTCAGGGGGCCCTGGGGCCAACGTCCTGACTTTC

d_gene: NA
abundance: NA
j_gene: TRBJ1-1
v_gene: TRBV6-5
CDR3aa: CASSNPRGWDTEAFF
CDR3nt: TGTGCCAGCAGTAACCCCAGGGGCTGGGACACTGAAGCTTTCTTT

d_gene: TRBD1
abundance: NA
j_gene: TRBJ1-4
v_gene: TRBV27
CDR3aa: CASSLRTGEKLFF
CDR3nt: TGTGCCAGCAGTTTGAGGACAGGGGAAAAACTGTTTTTT

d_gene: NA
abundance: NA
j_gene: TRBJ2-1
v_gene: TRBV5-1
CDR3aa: CASSGDFYYNEQFF
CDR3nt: TGCGCCAGCAGCGGGGACTTCTACTACAATGAGCAGTTCTTC

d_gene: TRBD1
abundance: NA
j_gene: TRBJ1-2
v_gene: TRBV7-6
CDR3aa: CASSQHRGPGYGYTF
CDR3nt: TGTGCCAGCAGCCAACACAGGGGGCCGGGCTATGGCTACACCTTC

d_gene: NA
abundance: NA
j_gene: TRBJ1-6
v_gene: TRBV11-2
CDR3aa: CASTWGGDNSPLHF
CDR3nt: TGTGCCAGCACCTGGGGAGGGGACAATTCACCCCTCCACTTT

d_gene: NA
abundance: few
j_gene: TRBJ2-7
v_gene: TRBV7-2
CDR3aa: CASSREAGYEQYF
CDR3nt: TGTGCCAGCAGCCGAGAAGCGGGTTACGAGCAGTACTTC

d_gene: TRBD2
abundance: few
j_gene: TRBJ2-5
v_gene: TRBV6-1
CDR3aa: CASSVGRGRGGLKTQYF
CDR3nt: TGTGCCAGCAGTGTCGGTCGGGGGCGGGGGGGCCTGAAGACCCAGTACTTC

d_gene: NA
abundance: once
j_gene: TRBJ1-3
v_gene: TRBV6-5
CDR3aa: CASLLSSGNTIYF
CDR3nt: TGTGCCAGTTTACTTAGCTCTGGAAACACCATATATTTT

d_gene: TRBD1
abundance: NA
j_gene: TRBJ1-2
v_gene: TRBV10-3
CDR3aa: CASNSQGAGDGYTF
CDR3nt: TGTGCCAGCAACTCCCAGGGGGCTGGGGATGGCTACACCTTC

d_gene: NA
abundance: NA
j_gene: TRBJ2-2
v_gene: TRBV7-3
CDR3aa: CASTPNWAGDTGELFF
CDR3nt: TGTGCCAGCACCCCAAATTGGGCAGGGGACACCGGGGAGCTGTTTTTT

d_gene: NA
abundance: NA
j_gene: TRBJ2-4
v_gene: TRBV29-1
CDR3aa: CSASSGAKNIQYF
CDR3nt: TGCAGCGCCTCATCGGGGGCCAAAAACATTCAGTACTTC

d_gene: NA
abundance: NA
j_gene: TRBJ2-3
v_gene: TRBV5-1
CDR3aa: CASSPRGRLSTDTQYF
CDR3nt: TGCGCCAGCAGCCCGCGGGGGCGCCTTAGCACAGATACGCAGTATTTT

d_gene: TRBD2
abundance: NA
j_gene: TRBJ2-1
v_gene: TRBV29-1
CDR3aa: CSVAGLANGDEQFF
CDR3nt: TGCAGCGTTGCGGGACTAGCGAACGGCGATGAGCAGTTCTTC

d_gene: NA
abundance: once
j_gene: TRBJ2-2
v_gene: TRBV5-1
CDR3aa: CASSFAGANTGELFF
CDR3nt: TGCGCCAGCAGCTTTGCGGGGGCTAACACCGGGGAGCTGTTTTTT

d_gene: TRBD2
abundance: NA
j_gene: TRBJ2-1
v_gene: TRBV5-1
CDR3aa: CASSVSGSSYNEQFF
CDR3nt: TGCGCCAGCAGCGTTAGCGGGAGCTCCTACAATGAGCAGTTCTTC

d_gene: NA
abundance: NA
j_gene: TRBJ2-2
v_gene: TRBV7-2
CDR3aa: CASRLASNTGELFF
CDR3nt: TGTGCCAGTAGACTGGCCTCGAACACCGGGGAGCTGTTTTTT

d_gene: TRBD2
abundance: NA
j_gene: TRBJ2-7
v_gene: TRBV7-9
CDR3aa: CASSLALASGSYEQYF
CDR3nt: TGTGCCAGCAGCTTAGCGCTGGCTAGCGGGAGCTACGAGCAGTACTTC

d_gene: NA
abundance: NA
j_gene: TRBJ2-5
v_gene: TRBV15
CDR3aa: CATSRGLETQYF
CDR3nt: TGTGCCACCAGCAGAGGGCTAGAGACCCAGTACTTC

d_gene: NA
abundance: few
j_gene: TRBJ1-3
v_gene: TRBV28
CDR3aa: CASSLRGAGNTIYF
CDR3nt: TGTGCCAGCAGTTTACGGGGGGCTGGAAACACCATATATTTT

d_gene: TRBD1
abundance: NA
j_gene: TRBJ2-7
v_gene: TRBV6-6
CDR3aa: CASTGTGGYEQYF
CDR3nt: TGTGCCAGCACCGGGACAGGGGGGTACGAGCAGTACTTC

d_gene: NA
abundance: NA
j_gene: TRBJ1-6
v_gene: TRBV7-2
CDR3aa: CASSFSQGESPLHF
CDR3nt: TGTGCCAGCAGCTTCTCCCAGGGTGAATCACCCCTCCACTTT

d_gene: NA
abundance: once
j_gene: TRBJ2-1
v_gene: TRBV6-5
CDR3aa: CASSPVGSYNEQFF
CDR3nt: TGTGCCAGCAGCCCGGTGGGGAGTTACAATGAGCAGTTCTTC

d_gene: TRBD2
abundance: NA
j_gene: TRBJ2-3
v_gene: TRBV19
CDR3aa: CASSIERGGDTQYF
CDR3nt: TGTGCCAGTAGTATTGAGCGGGGGGGAGATACGCAGTATTTT

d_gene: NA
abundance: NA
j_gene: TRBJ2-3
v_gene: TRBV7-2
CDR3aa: CASSSSRDTQYF
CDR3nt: TGTGCCAGCAGCTCCTCGCGGGATACGCAGTATTTT

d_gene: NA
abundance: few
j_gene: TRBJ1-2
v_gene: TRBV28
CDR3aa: CASSSGTGLVRGYTF
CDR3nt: TGTGCCAGCAGTTCGGGAACAGGGTTGGTACGTGGCTACACCTTC

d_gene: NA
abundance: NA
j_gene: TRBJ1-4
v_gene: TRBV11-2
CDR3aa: CASSPVQGNEKLFF
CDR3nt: TGTGCCAGCAGCCCCGTACAGGGTAATGAAAAACTGTTTTTT

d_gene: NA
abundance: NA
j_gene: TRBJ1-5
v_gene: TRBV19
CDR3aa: CASSINMGYNQPQHF
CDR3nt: TGTGCCAGTAGTATAAACATGGGCTACAATCAGCCCCAGCATTTT

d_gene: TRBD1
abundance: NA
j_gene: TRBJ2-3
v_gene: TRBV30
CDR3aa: CAWKKGQGRADTQYF
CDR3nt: TGTGCCTGGAAGAAAGGACAGGGTCGGGCAGATACGCAGTATTTT

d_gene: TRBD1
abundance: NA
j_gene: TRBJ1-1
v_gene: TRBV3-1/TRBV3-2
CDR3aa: CASSQNGRGLDTEAFF
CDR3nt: TGTGCCAGCAGCCAAAATGGCAGGGGGCTCGACACTGAAGCTTTCTTT